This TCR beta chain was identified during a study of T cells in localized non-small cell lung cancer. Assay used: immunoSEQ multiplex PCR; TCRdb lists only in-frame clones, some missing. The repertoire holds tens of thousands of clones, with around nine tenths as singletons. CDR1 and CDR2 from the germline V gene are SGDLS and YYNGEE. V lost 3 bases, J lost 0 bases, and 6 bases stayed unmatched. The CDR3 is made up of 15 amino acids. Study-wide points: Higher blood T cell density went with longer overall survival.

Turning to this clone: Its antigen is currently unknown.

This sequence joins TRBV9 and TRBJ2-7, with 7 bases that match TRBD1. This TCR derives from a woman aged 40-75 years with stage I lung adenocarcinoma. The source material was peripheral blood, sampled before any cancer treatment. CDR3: CASSAGTASSYEQYF. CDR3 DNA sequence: TGTGCCAGCAGCGCAGGGACAGCCTCCTCCTACGAGCAGTACTTC.